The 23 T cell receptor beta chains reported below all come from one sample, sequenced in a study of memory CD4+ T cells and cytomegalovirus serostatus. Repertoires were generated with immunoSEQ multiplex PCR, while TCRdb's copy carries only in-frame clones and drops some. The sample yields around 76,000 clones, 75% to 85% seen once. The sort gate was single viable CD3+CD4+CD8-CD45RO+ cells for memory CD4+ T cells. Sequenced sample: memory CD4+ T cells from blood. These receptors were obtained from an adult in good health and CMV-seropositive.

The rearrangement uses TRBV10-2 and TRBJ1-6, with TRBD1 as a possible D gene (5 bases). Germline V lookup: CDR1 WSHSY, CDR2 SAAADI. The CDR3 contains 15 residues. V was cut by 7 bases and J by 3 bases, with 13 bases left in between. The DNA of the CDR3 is TGCGCCAGCAAGCAGGGACCAGGCTATAATTCACCCCTCCACTTT. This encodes CASKQGPGYNSPLHF.

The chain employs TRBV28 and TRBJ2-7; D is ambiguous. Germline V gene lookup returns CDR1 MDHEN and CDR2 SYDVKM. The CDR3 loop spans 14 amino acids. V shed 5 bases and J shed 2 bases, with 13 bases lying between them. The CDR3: CASSRIQGPYEQYF. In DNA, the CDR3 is TGTGCCAGCAGTCGCATCCAAGGACCCTACGAGCAGTACTTC. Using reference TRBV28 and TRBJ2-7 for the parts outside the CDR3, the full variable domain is DVKVTQSSRYLVKRTGEKVFLECVQDMDHENMFWYRQDPGLGLRLIYFSYDVKMKEKGDIPEGYSVSREKKERFSLILESASTNQTSMYLCASSRIQGPYEQYFGPGTRLTVT.

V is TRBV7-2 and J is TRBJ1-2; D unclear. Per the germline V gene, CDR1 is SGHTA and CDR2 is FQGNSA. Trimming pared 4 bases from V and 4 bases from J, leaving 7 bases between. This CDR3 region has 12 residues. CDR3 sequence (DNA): TGTGCCAGCAGCTCCAACAGCTATGGCTACACCTTC. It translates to CASSSNSYGYTF.

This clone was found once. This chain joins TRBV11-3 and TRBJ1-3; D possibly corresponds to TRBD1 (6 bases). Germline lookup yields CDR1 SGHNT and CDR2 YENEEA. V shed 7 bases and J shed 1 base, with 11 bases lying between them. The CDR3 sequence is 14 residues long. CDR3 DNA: TGTGCCAGCAAAGAACAGGGTTCTGGAAACACCATATATTTT. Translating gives CASKEQGSGNTIYF.

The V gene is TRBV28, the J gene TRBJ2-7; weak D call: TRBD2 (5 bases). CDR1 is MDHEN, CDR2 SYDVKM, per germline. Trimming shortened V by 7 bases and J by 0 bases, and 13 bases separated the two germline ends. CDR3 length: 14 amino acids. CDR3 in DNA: TGTGCCAGCACCCGAGGCGGGCCCTCCTACGAGCAGTACGTC. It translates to CASTRGGPSYEQYV.

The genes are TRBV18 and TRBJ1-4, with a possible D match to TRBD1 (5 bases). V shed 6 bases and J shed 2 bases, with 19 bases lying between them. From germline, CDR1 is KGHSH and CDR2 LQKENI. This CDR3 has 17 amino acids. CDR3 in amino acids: CASSLFSGGTTNEKLFF. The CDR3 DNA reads TGTGCCAGCTCTCTTTTCTCCGGGGGGACGACTAATGAAAAACTGTTTTTT.

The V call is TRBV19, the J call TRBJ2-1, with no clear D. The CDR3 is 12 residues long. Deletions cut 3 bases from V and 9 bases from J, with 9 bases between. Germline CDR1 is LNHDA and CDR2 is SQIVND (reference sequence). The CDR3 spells CASSIIPSEQFF. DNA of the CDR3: TGTGCCAGTAGTATTATCCCGAGTGAGCAGTTCTTC.

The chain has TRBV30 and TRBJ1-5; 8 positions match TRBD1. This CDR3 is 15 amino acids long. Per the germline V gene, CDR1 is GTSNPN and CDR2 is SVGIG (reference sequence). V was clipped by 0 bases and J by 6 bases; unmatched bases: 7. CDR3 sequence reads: CAWSVTGGLGQPQHF. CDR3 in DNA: TGTGCCTGGAGTGTTACAGGGGGTCTAGGTCAGCCCCAGCATTTT.

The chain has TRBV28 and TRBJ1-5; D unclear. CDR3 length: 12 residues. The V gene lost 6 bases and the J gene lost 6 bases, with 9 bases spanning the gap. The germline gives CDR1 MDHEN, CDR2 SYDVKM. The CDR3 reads CASRNIAQPQHF. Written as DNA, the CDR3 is TGTGCCAGCAGGAACATTGCTCAGCCCCAGCATTTT.

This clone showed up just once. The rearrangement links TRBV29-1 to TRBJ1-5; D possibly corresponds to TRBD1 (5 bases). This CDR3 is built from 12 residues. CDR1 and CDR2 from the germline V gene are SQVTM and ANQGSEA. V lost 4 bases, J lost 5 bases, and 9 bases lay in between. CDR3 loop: CSVGQRDQPQHF. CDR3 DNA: TGCAGCGTTGGACAGAGAGATCAGCCCCAGCATTTT.

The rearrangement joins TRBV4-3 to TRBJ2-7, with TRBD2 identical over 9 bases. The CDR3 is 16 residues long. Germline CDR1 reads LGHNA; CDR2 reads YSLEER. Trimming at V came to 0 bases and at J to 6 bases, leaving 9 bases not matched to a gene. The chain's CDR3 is CASSQDSNSGRLEQYV. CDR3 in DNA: TGCGCCAGCAGCCAAGATAGCAATAGCGGGAGACTCGAGCAGTACGTC.

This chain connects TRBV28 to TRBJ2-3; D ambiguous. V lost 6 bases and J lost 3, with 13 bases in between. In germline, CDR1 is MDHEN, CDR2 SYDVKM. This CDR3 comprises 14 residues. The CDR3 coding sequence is TGTGCCAGCAGCCCCACGGACGGAACAGATACGCAGTATTTT. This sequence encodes CASSPTDGTDTQYF.

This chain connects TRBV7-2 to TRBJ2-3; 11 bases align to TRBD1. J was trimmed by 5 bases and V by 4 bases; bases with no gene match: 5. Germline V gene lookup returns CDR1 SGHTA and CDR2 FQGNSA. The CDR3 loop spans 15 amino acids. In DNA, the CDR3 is TGTGCCAGCAGCTCCTCGGGACAGGGGGGAGATACGCAGTATTTT. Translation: CASSSSGQGGDTQYF.

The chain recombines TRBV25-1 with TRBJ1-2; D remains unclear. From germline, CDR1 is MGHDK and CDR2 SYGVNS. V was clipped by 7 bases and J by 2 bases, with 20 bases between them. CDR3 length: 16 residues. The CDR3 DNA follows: TGTGCCAGCACGGGGAGACTTAACCCAGCAAACTATGGCTACACCTTC. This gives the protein CASTGRLNPANYGYTF.

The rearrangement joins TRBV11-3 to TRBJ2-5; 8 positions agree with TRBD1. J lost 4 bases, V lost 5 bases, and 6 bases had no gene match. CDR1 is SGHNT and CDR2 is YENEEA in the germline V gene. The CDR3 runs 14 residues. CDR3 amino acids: CASSPTDRGETQYF. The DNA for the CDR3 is TGTGCCAGCAGCCCAACCGACAGGGGAGAGACCCAGTACTTC.

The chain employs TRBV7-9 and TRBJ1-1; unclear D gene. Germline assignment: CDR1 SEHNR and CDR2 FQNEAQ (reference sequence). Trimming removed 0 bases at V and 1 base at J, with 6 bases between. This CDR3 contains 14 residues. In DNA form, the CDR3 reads TGTGCCAGCAGCTTAGCAGGGAGGAACACTGAAGCTTTCTTT. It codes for CASSLAGRNTEAFF.

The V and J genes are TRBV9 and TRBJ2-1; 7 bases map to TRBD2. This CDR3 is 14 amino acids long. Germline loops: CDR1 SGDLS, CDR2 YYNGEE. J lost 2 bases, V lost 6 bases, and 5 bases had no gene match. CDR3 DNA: TGTGCCAGCAACGCGGGAGACCCCTACAATGAGCAGTTCTTC. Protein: CASNAGDPYNEQFF. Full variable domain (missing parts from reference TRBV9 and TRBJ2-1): DSGVTQTPKHLITATGQRVTLRCSPRSGDLSVYWYQQSLDQGLQFLIQYYNGEERAKGNILERFSAQQFPDLHSELNLSSLELGDSALYFCASNAGDPYNEQFFGPGTRLTVL.

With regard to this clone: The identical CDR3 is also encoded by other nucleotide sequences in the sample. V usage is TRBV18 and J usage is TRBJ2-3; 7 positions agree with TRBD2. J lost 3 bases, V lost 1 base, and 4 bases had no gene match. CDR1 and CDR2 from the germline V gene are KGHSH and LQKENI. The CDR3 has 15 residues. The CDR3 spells CASSPQAGRTDTQYF. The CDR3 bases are TGTGCCAGCTCACCACAAGCGGGAAGGACAGATACGCAGTATTTT.

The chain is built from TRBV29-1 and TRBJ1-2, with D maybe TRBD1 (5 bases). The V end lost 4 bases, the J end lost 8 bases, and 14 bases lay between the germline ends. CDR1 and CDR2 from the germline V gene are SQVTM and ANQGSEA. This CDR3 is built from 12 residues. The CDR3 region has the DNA TGCAGCGTTGTTGTCGGGCAGGGAGGCTACACCTTC. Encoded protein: CSVVVGQGGYTF. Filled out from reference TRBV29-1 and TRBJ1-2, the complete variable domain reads SAVISQKPSRDICQRGTSLTIQCQVDSQVTMMFWYRQQPGQSLTLIATANQGSEATYESGFVIDKFPISRPNLTFSTLTVSNMSPEDSSIYLCSVVVGQGGYTFGSGTRLTVV.

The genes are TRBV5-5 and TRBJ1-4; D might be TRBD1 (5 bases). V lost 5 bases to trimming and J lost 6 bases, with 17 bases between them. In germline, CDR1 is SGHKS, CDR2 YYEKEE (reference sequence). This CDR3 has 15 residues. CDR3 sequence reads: CASRGFGRVDEKLFF. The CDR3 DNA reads TGTGCCAGCAGAGGGTTCGGCAGGGTTGATGAAAAACTGTTTTTT.

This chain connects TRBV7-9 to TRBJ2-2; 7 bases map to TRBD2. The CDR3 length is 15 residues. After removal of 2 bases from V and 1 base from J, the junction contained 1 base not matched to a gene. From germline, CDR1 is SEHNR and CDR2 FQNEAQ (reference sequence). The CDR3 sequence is CASSLRGVNTGELFF. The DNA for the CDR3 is TGTGCCAGCAGCTTACGGGGGGTGAACACCGGGGAGCTGTTTTTT.

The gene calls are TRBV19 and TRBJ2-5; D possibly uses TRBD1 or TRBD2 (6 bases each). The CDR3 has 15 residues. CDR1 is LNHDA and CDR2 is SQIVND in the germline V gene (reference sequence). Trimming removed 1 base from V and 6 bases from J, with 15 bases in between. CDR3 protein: CASSIVGAGGKTQYF. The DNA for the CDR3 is TGTGCCAGTAGTATAGTGGGGGCCGGGGGAAAGACCCAGTACTTC.

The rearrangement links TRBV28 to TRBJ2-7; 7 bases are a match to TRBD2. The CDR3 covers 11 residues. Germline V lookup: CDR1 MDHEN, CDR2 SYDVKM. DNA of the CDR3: TGTGCCAGCGGGCCCGGGGGGAGGGAAAGGGTC. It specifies CASGPGGRERV.